The 21 T cell receptor beta chains below come from one sample, sequenced in a study of T-cell memory formation after mild COVID-19. TCRdb re-called the 5' RACE reads through MiXCR, storing one row per CDR3 protein. The table includes about 390,000 distinct CDR3 sequences, around 20% detected once. The sample taken for sequencing was PBMCs or a T cell subset sorted from them (not recorded which). Source of these receptors: an adult woman who had mild COVID-19 (a few samples of this study predate the infection). Cell type and time point are not known.

J is TRBJ1-1 and V is TRBV20-1; D is possibly TRBD1 (6 bases). CDR3 length equals 13 residues. Trimming removed 6 bases from V and 5 bases from J, with 16 bases in between. Per germline, CDR1 DFQATT and CDR2 SNEGSKA (reference sequence). The chain's CDR3 is CSARGGRETEAFF. CDR3 coding DNA: TGCAGTGCCCGGGGGGGCAGGGAAACTGAAGCTTTCTTT.

The chain combines TRBV4-1 with TRBJ2-7; 9 nucleotides match TRBD2. Looked up from germline, CDR1 is MGHRA and CDR2 is YSYEKL. The CDR3 is made up of 17 amino acids. V dropped 4 bases and J dropped 0; count of bases not matched to a gene: 10. The chain's CDR3 is CASSRRASGESSYEQYF. In nucleotides, the CDR3 is TGCGCCAGCAGCCGCAGAGCTAGCGGGGAGAGCTCCTACGAGCAGTACTTC.

The sample holds a few counts of this clonotype. This rearrangement joins TRBV7-7 to TRBJ2-3; no clear D gene. This CDR3 has 15 residues. The germline CDR1 and CDR2 sequences are SSHAT and FNYEAQ (reference sequence). With 3 bases removed from V and 2 bases from J, the gap between germline ends came to 12 bases. CDR3 in amino acids: CASSFPLESTDTQYF. The CDR3 DNA follows: TGTGCCAGCAGCTTTCCCCTAGAATCCACAGATACGCAGTATTTT.

The gene calls are TRBV10-3 and TRBJ2-5; D remains ambiguous. Germline-derived CDR1 and CDR2 are ENHRY and SYGVKD. V was shortened by 7 bases and J by 3 bases, with 0 bases between the two germline ends. CDR3 length equals 9 residues. The CDR3 DNA sequence: TGTGCCATCAAAGAGACCCAGTACTTC. Translating it yields CAIKETQYF.

The V and J genes are TRBV5-1 and TRBJ2-1; TRBD2 aligns across 8 bases. In germline, CDR1 is SGHRS, CDR2 YFSETQ. The CDR3 contains 17 residues. Unmatched junction bases numbered 12, after V lost 5 bases and J lost 2 bases. CDR3 sequence: CASSRSAQRETYNEQFF. The CDR3 region has the DNA TGCGCCAGCAGTCGAAGCGCCCAGCGGGAGACCTACAATGAGCAGTTCTTC.

The gene calls are TRBV7-9 and TRBJ2-3, with D maybe TRBD1 (5 bases). The germline V gene encodes CDR1 SEHNR and CDR2 FQNEAQ (reference sequence). CDR3 length: 14 residues. V was cut by 0 bases and J by 1 base, with 5 bases left in between. CDR3 DNA sequence: TGTGCCAGCAGCTTAGCGACAGGCACAGATACGCAGTATTTT. As protein: CASSLATGTDTQYF.

The genes are TRBV12-3 or TRBV12-4 and TRBJ2-1, with 11 bases aligning to TRBD2. CDR3 length equals 16 residues. J was trimmed by 5 bases and V by 6 bases; bases with no gene match: 9. CDR3 residues: CASSRLLAGGHNEQFF. The CDR3 DNA reads TGTGCCAGCAGCCGTCTCCTAGCGGGGGGTCACAATGAGCAGTTCTTC.

This chain joins TRBV2 and TRBJ1-2, with 10 bases that match TRBD1. Germline V gives CDR1 SNHLY, CDR2 FYNNEI. V was clipped by 6 bases and J by 5 bases; unmatched bases: 9. The CDR3 has 15 residues. The CDR3 sequence is CASRRDRGQIYGYTF. The CDR3 DNA follows: TGTGCCAGCAGGAGAGACAGGGGGCAGATATATGGCTACACCTTC.

This clonotype was seen at least ten times. V is TRBV2 and J is TRBJ2-7; D not resolved. The germline V gene has CDR1 SNHLY and CDR2 FYNNEI. The V end was cut by 2 bases, the J end by 7 bases, with 9 bases between. This CDR3 contains 12 residues. The CDR3 reads CASSERDGEQYF. The CDR3 coding sequence is TGTGCCAGCAGTGAAAGGGATGGTGAGCAGTACTTC.

This clonotype was seen a handful of times. The chain has TRBV29-1 and TRBJ1-1; D uncertain. The V gene's germline CDR1 is SQVTM and CDR2 ANQGSEA. The V end lost 3 bases, the J end lost 5 bases, and 10 bases lay between the germline ends. The CDR3 length is 12 residues. The CDR3 bases are TGCAGCGTTGAGGTGGTCAATACTGAAGCTTTCTTT. Its protein is CSVEVVNTEAFF. Drawing the rest from reference TRBV29-1 and TRBJ1-1, the complete variable domain is SAVISQKPSRDICQRGTSLTIQCQVDSQVTMMFWYRQQPGQSLTLIATANQGSEATYESGFVIDKFPISRPNLTFSTLTVSNMSPEDSSIYLCSVEVVNTEAFFGQGTRLTVV.

This clonotype has more than one count but fewer than ten. The J gene is TRBJ1-5, the V gene TRBV30; 7 bases match TRBD1. The junction had 17 bases not matched to a gene; V was cut back by 5 bases and J by 7 bases. The CDR3 totals 16 residues. CDR1 is GTSNPN, CDR2 SVGIG, per germline (reference sequence). The chain's CDR3 is CAWPTQIHRGVQPQHF. DNA of the CDR3: TGTGCCTGGCCGACACAGATCCACAGGGGCGTCCAGCCCCAGCATTTT.

The V gene is TRBV11-1, the J gene TRBJ2-5; the D gene is possibly TRBD1 (6 bases). The germline V gene has CDR1 SGHAT and CDR2 FQDESV (reference sequence). Trimming left V 3 bases short and J 9 bases short, with 23 bases between. CDR3 length: 16 residues. The CDR3 sequence is CASSFTGGRAGRAQYF. The CDR3 region has the DNA TGTGCCAGCAGCTTTACTGGGGGCCGAGCCGGAAGGGCCCAGTACTTC.

This clonotype was counted a few times. The rearrangement joins TRBV20-1 to TRBJ1-6; the D gene is possibly TRBD1 (5 bases). V lost 2 bases and J 7 bases, leaving 12 bases between the germline ends. This CDR3 has 14 residues. Germline CDR1 reads DFQATT; CDR2 reads SNEGSKA (reference sequence). CDR3 nucleotide sequence: TGCAGTGCTAGAAGTTCCAGGGTGAATTCACCCCTCCACTTT. It yields the protein CSARSSRVNSPLHF.

The chain couples TRBV15 to TRBJ1-5; the D gene is possibly TRBD1 (5 bases). The CDR3 spans 16 residues. The V and J ends lost 3 bases and 2 bases respectively, with 14 bases between them. Germline CDR1 is LNHNV and CDR2 is YYDKDF (reference sequence). In DNA, the CDR3 is TGTGCCACCAGCAGCCCGGGGGGGGGAGGCAATCAGCCCCAGCATTTT. Protein: CATSSPGGGGNQPQHF.

The chain uses TRBV5-5 and TRBJ1-2, with 8 bases matching TRBD1. Germline CDR1 SGHKS, CDR2 YYEKEE (reference sequence). Trimming cost V 3 bases and J 0 bases; bases outside gene matches: 7. The CDR3 length is 16 residues. The CDR3 region is CASSYEQGVTNYGYTF. Here the CDR3 DNA reads TGTGCCAGCAGCTACGAACAGGGGGTGACTAACTATGGCTACACCTTC.

The chain joins TRBV29-1 to TRBJ2-1; D perhaps matches TRBD2 (6 bases). This CDR3 contains 13 residues. Germline V lookup: CDR1 SQVTM, CDR2 ANQGSEA. V was trimmed by 3 bases and J by 11 bases, leaving 17 bases between them. The CDR3 region has the DNA TGCAGCGTTGATTTGCGCGGGGCCGGGAAGCAGTTCTTC. It specifies CSVDLRGAGKQFF.

V gene TRBV4-1 combines with J gene TRBJ1-4, with D uncertain. CDR1 and CDR2 from the germline V gene are MGHRA and YSYEKL. CDR3 size: 15 residues. Trimming pared 0 bases from V and 8 bases from J, leaving 13 bases between. Written as DNA, the CDR3 is TGCGCCAGCAGCCAAGAGGCGGCCCCCGGGGAAAAACTGTTTTTT. Translated, it gives CASSQEAAPGEKLFF.

DNA of the CDR3: TGTGCCAGCTCACCGACACTCTACCAGGGTGGAAATGAGCAGTTCTTC. It yields the protein CASSPTLYQGGNEQFF. The V and J genes are TRBV18 and TRBJ2-1, with a possible D match to TRBD1 (5 bases). Between the trimmed V and J ends, which lost 3 bases and 7 bases, there was a span of 19 bases. The germline gives CDR1 KGHSH, CDR2 LQKENI. This CDR3 has 16 residues.

The chain couples TRBV6-5 to TRBJ2-7, with D possibly being TRBD1 (6 bases). Germline CDR1 and CDR2: MNHEY and SVGAGI. The CDR3 is 12 residues long. Trimming left V 6 bases short and J 5 bases short, with 11 bases between. Written as DNA, the CDR3 is TGTGCCAGCAGCCCAGGGGCGGACGAGCAGTACTTC. As protein: CASSPGADEQYF.

This clonotype has a handful of counts. The rearrangement uses TRBV20-1 and TRBJ2-3; weak D call: TRBD2 (6 bases). The V gene lost 6 bases and the J gene lost 3 bases, with 22 bases spanning the gap. The CDR3 totals 16 residues. CDR1 and CDR2 (germline): DFQATT, SNEGSKA (reference sequence). CDR3 DNA: TGCAGTGCCCGACCGGCCGGGGGTGGAAGAACAGATACGCAGTATTTT. Amino acids: CSARPAGGGRTDTQYF.

This clonotype was observed a few times. The V gene is TRBV29-1, the J gene TRBJ2-3, with 8 bases identical to TRBD1. Trimming at V came to 0 bases and at J to 4 bases, leaving 6 bases not matched to a gene. CDR3 length equals 15 residues. Germline V gene data show CDR1 as SQVTM and CDR2 as ANQGSEA. The CDR3 loop reads CSVEDRRGRPDTQYF. CDR3 in DNA: TGCAGCGTTGAAGATCGCAGGGGGCGCCCAGATACGCAGTATTTT.